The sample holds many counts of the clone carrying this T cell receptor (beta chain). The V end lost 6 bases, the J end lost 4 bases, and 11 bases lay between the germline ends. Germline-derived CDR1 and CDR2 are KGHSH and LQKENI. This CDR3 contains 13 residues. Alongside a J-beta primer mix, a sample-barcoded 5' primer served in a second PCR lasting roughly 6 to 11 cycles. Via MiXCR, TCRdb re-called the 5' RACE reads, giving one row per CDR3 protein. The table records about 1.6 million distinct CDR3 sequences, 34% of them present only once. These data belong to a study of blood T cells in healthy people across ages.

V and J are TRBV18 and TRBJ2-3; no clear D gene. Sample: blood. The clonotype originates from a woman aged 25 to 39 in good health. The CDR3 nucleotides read TGTGCCAGCTCGCCGGGCGCTTCAGATACGCAGTATTTT. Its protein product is CASSPGASDTQYF.